Listed below are T cell receptor beta chains from one sample, sequenced in a study of Ad26.COV2.S vaccination and SARS-CoV-2 variants. Clones were read by immunoSEQ multiplex PCR, and TCRdb kept only the in-frame ones, dropping some. The table lists about 410,000 clones, 88% of them singletons. This specimen consisted of peripheral blood, obtained in a trial of Ad26.COV2.S vaccine versus placebo. These receptors were obtained from a person between 18 and 60 years old who received the Ad26.COV2.S COVID-19 vaccine or a placebo. The CDR3 runs from the conserved cysteine through the conserved F or W. D genes are given only for firm matches. Rows give clone size only sometimes, using once, few, many, or a class for an expanded clone.

J gene | D gene | V gene | clone size | CDR3 protein | CDR3 DNA
TRBJ2-7 | TRBD1 | TRBV27 | NA | CASSGTGVYEQYF | TGTGCCAGCTCCGGGACAGGGGTCTACGAGCAGTACTTC
TRBJ1-2 | TRBD1 | TRBV3-1/TRBV3-2 | NA | CASSQSGGQGYTF | TGTGCCAGCAGCCAAAGTGGGGGACAGGGCTACACCTTC
TRBJ1-4 | NA | TRBV11-1 | NA | CASSSSRMAGNEKLFF | TGTGCCAGCAGCTCCAGCCGTATGGCCGGTAATGAAAAACTGTTTTTT
TRBJ1-2 | NA | TRBV30 | NA | CCLGGLNYGYTF | TGTTGTCTGGGGGGCCTGAACTATGGCTACACCTTC
TRBJ2-7 | TRBD2 | TRBV6-5 | NA | CASRAGTSSSYEQYF | TGTGCCAGCAGAGCCGGGACTAGCAGCTCCTACGAGCAGTACTTC
TRBJ2-7 | NA | TRBV21-1 | NA | CASSKRGQGSYEQYF | TGTGCCAGCAGCAAACGGGGACAGGGGTCCTACGAGCAGTACTTC
TRBJ1-2 | TRBD1 | TRBV6-5 | NA | CASSLTGEYGYTF | TGTGCCAGCAGCTTGACAGGGGAATATGGCTACACCTTC
TRBJ1-4 | NA | TRBV5-1 | NA | CASSLGINEKLFF | TGCGCCAGCAGCTTGGGCATTAATGAAAAACTGTTTTTT
TRBJ2-2 | NA | TRBV30 | NA | CARGKNTGELFF | TGTGCCCGCGGAAAGAACACCGGGGAGCTGTTTTTT
TRBJ1-1 | NA | TRBV20-1 | NA | CLTTLNTEAFF | TGCTTGACGACCTTGAACACTGAAGCTTTCTTT
TRBJ2-7 | NA | TRBV6-2/TRBV6-3 | NA | CASSYDRAYEQYF | TGTGCCAGCAGTTATGACAGAGCCTACGAGCAGTACTTC
TRBJ2-5 | NA | TRBV2 | NA | CASSHGGSQETQYF | TGTGCCAGCAGCCACGGTGGTAGTCAAGAGACCCAGTACTTC
TRBJ2-1 | TRBD2 | TRBV10-3 | NA | CATKVSGGAQSYNEQFF | TGTGCCACCAAAGTGAGCGGGGGGGCCCAGTCCTACAATGAGCAGTTCTTC
TRBJ2-3 | NA | TRBV5-1 | NA | CASSLAGGTDTQYF | TGCGCCAGCAGCTTAGCTGGGGGCACAGATACGCAGTATTTT
TRBJ2-2 | NA | TRBV24-1 | NA | CATSDLRENTGELFF | TGTGCCACCAGTGATTTGAGGGAGAACACCGGGGAGCTGTTTTTT
TRBJ1-2 | NA | TRBV18 | NA | CASSLSQGPGGYTF | TGTGCCAGCTCACTCTCACAGGGCCCGGGTGGCTACACCTTC
TRBJ2-1 | TRBD1 | TRBV4-3 | NA | CASSQEWRQGDNEQFF | TGCGCCAGCAGCCAAGAGTGGAGACAGGGGGACAATGAGCAGTTCTTC
TRBJ1-3 | NA | TRBV27 | NA | CASSLSGADSGNTIYF | TGTGCCAGCAGTTTATCAGGGGCCGACTCTGGAAACACCATATATTTT
TRBJ1-2 | TRBD1 | TRBV27 | NA | CASSLEVTGVYGYTF | TGTGCCAGCAGTCTGGAGGTCACAGGGGTCTATGGCTACACCTTC
TRBJ1-1 | NA | TRBV6-1 | few | CASSEGARTEAFF | TGTGCCAGCAGTGAGGGGGCGCGGACTGAAGCTTTCTTT
TRBJ2-5 | NA | TRBV6-5 | NA | CASSQSTEQETQYF | TGTGCCAGCAGCCAATCAACAGAACAAGAGACCCAGTACTTC
TRBJ2-7 | NA | TRBV4-1 | many | CASSPDGGPSEQYF | TGCGCCAGCAGCCCCGACGGGGGGCCCAGCGAGCAGTACTTC
TRBJ2-7 | NA | TRBV10-1 | NA | CASSEGYQYEQYF | TGCGCCAGCAGTGAAGGGTATCAGTACGAGCAGTACTTC
TRBJ1-2 | TRBD1 | TRBV6-5 | once | CASRTGGYGYTF | TGTGCCAGCAGGACAGGGGGATATGGCTACACCTTC
TRBJ2-7 | NA | TRBV27 | NA | CASSLYWGAYEQYF | TGTGCCAGCAGTTTATATTGGGGGGCCTACGAGCAGTACTTC
TRBJ1-6 | NA | TRBV4-1 | once | CASRDTQGSGSPLHF | TGCGCCAGCAGAGACACCCAGGGGTCCGGTTCACCCCTCCACTTT
TRBJ2-3 | NA | TRBV6-2/TRBV6-3 | NA | CASSYPGRPPDTQYF | TGTGCCAGCAGTTACCCGGGGAGGCCTCCAGATACGCAGTATTTT
TRBJ2-2 | NA | TRBV2 | NA | CASSVRTTNTGELFF | TGTGCCAGCAGTGTCAGGACAACGAACACCGGGGAGCTGTTTTTT
TRBJ2-7 | NA | TRBV5-6 | NA | CASSLRGEQYF | TGTGCCAGCAGCTTAAGAGGCGAGCAGTACTTC
TRBJ2-7 | NA | TRBV9 | NA | CASSVAPGSPRDEQYF | TGTGCCAGCAGCGTAGCCCCAGGGTCACCCAGGGACGAGCAGTACTTC
TRBJ2-3 | NA | TRBV6-6 | NA | CASSYRGPADTQYF | TGTGCCAGCAGTTATCGCGGGCCCGCAGATACGCAGTATTTT
TRBJ2-7 | NA | TRBV6-2/TRBV6-3 | NA | CASCNSPYEQYF | TGTGCCAGCTGTAACTCACCCTACGAGCAGTACTTC
TRBJ1-3 | TRBD1 | TRBV13 | NA | CASGSNRGSGNTIYF | TGTGCCAGCGGGTCTAACAGGGGCTCTGGAAACACCATATATTTT
TRBJ2-5 | NA | TRBV12-3/TRBV12-4 | NA | CASGASGRETQYF | TGTGCCAGCGGCGCTTCAGGCCGGGAGACCCAGTACTTC
TRBJ1-2 | NA | TRBV4-3 | NA | CASSQVAANYGYTF | TGCGCCAGCAGCCAAGTAGCAGCTAACTATGGCTACACCTTC
TRBJ2-3 | NA | TRBV2 | NA | CASRTESMGTQYF | TGTGCCAGCAGGACTGAGAGCATGGGTACGCAGTATTTT